This paragraph covers one T cell receptor beta chain sequence. The target antigen is unknown. The source of the sample is a study of CD8+ T cells in alopecia areata. Sorting of PBMCs yielded the CD4+ and CD8+ T cells. This CDR3 spans 14 amino acids. The ends lost 4 bases at V and 5 bases at J; junction bases unmatched: 8. CDR1 is SGHRS and CDR2 is YFSETQ in the germline V gene. RNA was extracted and reverse transcribed into cDNA as the sequencing template. Method: immunoSEQ multiplex PCR; TCRdb's copy keeps in-frame clones and lacks some. This sample has roughly 120,000 clones, with roughly 66% found just once. Findings and limits, study-wide: Higher clonality than in normal scalp was seen in lesional scalp, especially alopecia totalis/universalis. Scalp samples also yield sequences of resident alphabeta T cells from normal skin. TCR sharing was clearer in mice than between patients, perhaps partly owing to patient HLA diversity.

V gene TRBV5-1 combines with J gene TRBJ2-7; the match to TRBD2 covers 8 bases. The sequencing sample was made of CD4+ T cells sorted from blood. This clonotype was obtained from a human donor in good health. DNA for the CDR3: TGCGCCAGCAGCCGCGGGGGGTCCAGCGACGAGCAGTACTTC. The encoded protein is CASSRGGSSDEQYF.